In its sample, the clone carrying this T cell receptor (beta chain) is medium-sized. Its specificity is unknown. The data stem from a study of spatial heterogeneity in lung cancer. Study details: More beta-chain than alpha-chain sequences were consistently detected. Study-level findings and limits: Expanded TCR counts, ubiquitous and regional, correlated respectively with ubiquitous and regional nonsynonymous mutation counts. Tumoral mutation counts were tracked by counts of expanded intratumoral alpha and beta TCRs.

CDR3 length equals 13 residues. With 8 bases removed from V and 5 bases from J, the gap between germline ends came to 15 bases. CDR1 and CDR2 (germline): MNHEY, SVGEGT. TCRdb reanalysed the 5' RACE reads using MiXCR and keeps one entry per CDR3 protein. The sample holds a few thousand distinct CDR3 sequences, approximately 17% seen once. As for time point: sample taken at primary tumor resection. The rearrangement uses TRBV6-2 or TRBV6-3 and TRBJ1-2; possible D gene TRBD1, 5 bases. The source material was lung tumor tissue, sampled at surgery. The sequence was collected from a male donor with early-stage non-small cell lung cancer. The CDR3 nucleotides are TGTGCCAGCCCCGAGGGGAGACCGTATGGCTACACCTTC. This gives the protein CASPEGRPYGYTF.